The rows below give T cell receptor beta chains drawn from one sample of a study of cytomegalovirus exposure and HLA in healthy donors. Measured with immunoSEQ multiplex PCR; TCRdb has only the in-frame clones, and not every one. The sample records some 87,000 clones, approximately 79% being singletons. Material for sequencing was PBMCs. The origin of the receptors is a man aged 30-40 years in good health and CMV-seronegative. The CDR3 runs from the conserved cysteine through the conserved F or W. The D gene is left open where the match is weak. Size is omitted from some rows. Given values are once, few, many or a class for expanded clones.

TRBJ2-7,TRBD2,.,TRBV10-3,TGTGCCATCGGTGCTAGCGGTACCACGGTGCAGTACTTC,CAIGASGTTVQYF
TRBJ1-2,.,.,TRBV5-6,TGTGCCAGCAGCCCGGGGGGACGGAACTATGGCTACACCTTC,CASSPGGRNYGYTF
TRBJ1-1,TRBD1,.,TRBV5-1,TGCGCCAGCAGCTCAACAGGGGAGATGAACACTGAAGCTTTCTTT,CASSSTGEMNTEAFF
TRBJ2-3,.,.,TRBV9,TGTGCCAGCAGCTCTCGACTTTCGGTCGCGATTGCAGATACGCAGTATTTT,CASSSRLSVAIADTQYF
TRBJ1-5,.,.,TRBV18,TGTGCCAGCTCACCACTACAGGATCGAAATCAGCCCCAGCATTTT,CASSPLQDRNQPQHF
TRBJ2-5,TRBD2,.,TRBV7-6,TGTGCCAGCAGCTTAGGAAGCGGGAAGGGCGAAGAGACCCAGTACTTC,CASSLGSGKGEETQYF
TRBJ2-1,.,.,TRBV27,TGTGCCAGTAGTTTCGAGGGGGGGCGGGTCGGTGAGCAGTTCTTC,CASSFEGGRVGEQFF
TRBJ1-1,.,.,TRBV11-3,TGTGCCAGCAGCTTAGTGGTAGGGGATCGTGAAGCTTTCTTT,CASSLVVGDREAFF
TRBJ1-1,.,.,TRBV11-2,TGTGCCAGCAGCCGAATGCGGGAAGCTTTCTTT,CASSRMREAFF
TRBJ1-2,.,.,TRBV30,TGTGCCTGGAGTGTAAATAAGGGGCCGCACAAGGGCTACACCTTC,CAWSVNKGPHKGYTF
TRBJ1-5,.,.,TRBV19,TGTGCCAGTAGTATAGACGGGGATCAGCCCCAGCATTTT,CASSIDGDQPQHF
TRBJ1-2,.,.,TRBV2,TGTGCCAGCAGTGAAGACGGGGTCGGGCACTATGGCTACACCTTC,CASSEDGVGHYGYTF
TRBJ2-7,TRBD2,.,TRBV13,TGTGCCAGCAGCTTAGCGTGGCAGCGGGGATCCTACGAGCAGTACTTC,CASSLAWQRGSYEQYF
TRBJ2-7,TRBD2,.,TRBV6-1,TGTGCCAGCAGTGACGAGGAAGCGGGGGGACACGAGCAGTACTTC,CASSDEEAGGHEQYF
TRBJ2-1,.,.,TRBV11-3,TGTGCCAGCAGCCCCTCCACGGATAGACAGGGACTGGGGTACTACAATGAGCAGTTCTTC,CASSPSTDRQGLGYYNEQFF
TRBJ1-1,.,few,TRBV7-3,TGTGCCAGCAGCGCCACAGGCAACACTGAAGCTTTCTTT,CASSATGNTEAFF
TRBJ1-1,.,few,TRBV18,TGTGCCAGCTCACCCAGGCCCCTAAACACTGAAGCTTTCTTT,CASSPRPLNTEAFF
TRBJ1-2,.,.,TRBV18,TGTGCCAGCTCACCACTATCGGACAAAAGTGGCTACACCTTC,CASSPLSDKSGYTF
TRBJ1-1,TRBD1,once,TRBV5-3,TGTGCCAGAAGCAGAGATACGCAGGGGGACGGGGATGAAGCTTTCTTT,CARSRDTQGDGDEAFF
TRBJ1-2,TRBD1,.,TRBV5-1,TGCGCCAGCAGCGCGGGACAGGAAGGCGGCTACACCTTC,CASSAGQEGGYTF
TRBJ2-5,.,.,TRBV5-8,TGTGCCAGCAGCTTGGACCCCAGAGGTAGTGAGGAGACCCAGTACTTC,CASSLDPRGSEETQYF
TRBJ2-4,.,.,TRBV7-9,TGTGCCAGCAGCGAAATGGACACCCAGGGGAACATTCAGTACTTC,CASSEMDTQGNIQYF
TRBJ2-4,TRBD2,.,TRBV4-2,TGTGCCAGCAGCCAAGTGGGGGTGGGGGGGACTAGCGGGGGATCCAAAAACATTCAGTACTTC,CASSQVGVGGTSGGSKNIQYF
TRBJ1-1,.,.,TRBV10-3,TGTGCCATCCAAGGGAGCACTGAAGCTTTCTTT,CAIQGSTEAFF
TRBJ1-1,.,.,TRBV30,TGTGCCTGGTCTAACACTGAAGCTTTCTTT,CAWSNTEAFF
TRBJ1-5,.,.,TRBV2,TGTGCCAGCAGTGTTTTGCGGGGCAATCAGCCCCAGCATTTT,CASSVLRGNQPQHF
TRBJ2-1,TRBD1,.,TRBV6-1,TGTGCCAGCAGTGAGAGGACAGGGCAAGAAAATGAGCAGTTCTTC,CASSERTGQENEQFF
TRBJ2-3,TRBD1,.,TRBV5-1,TGCGCCAGCAGCTCCGGGACAGGGGGCACAGATACGCAGTATTTT,CASSSGTGGTDTQYF
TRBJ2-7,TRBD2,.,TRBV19,TGTGCCACAAGGGTCGTGGGGGGGAGAGAGCAGTACTTC,CATRVVGGREQYF
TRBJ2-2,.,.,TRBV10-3,TGTGCCATCAGCGATCGACAGGTAATCGCGAACACCGGGGAGCTGTTTTTT,CAISDRQVIANTGELFF
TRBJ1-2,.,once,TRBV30,TGTGCCTGGAGTACCGGGACACGCGTTTATGGCTACACCTTC,CAWSTGTRVYGYTF